The entry below describes one T cell receptor beta chain. This specimen comes from a study of blood T cell repertoires in COVID-19. About the study: There were acute and convalescent COVID-19 samples, and they came from the United States, Italy and Spain. PBMCs, B-cell-depleted T cells, or T cells provided the cDNA or gDNA that made up the material.

Study processing details: Reference gene primer amplification yielded estimated nucleated cell counts. Measured with immunoSEQ multiplex PCR; TCRdb has only the in-frame clones, and not every one. V, J and clone size derive from that table, while D and trimming were established from the DNA sequence. The sample contains 160,000 or so clones, around 75% of which appear only once. Germline CDR1 and CDR2: SGHVS and FQNEAQ. V lost 5 bases and J lost 2; bases outside the gene matches: 7. The CDR3 runs to 15 residues. Sequenced input: peripheral blood. The clonotype originates from a woman of 80 years or more with acute or convalescent COVID-19. The V gene is TRBV7-8, the J gene TRBJ2-3; 7 bases fit TRBD1. CDR3 protein: CASSPGQNPTDTQYF. The CDR3 region has the DNA TGTGCCAGCAGCCCGGGACAGAACCCCACAGATACGCAGTATTTT. Based on the CDR3 plus reference TRBV7-8 and TRBJ2-3, the full variable domain is GAGVSQSPRYKVAKRGQDVALRCDPISGHVSLFWYQQALGQGPEFLTYFQNEAQLDKSGLPSDRFFAERPEGSVSTLKIQRTQQEDSAVYLCASSPGQNPTDTQYFGPGTRLTVL.